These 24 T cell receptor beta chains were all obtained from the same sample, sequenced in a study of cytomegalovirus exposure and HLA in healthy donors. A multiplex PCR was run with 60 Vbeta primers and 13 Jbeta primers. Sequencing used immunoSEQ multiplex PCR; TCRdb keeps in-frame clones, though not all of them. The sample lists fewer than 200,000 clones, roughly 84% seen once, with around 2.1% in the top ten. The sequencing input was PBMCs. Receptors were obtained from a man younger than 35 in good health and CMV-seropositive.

Here the CDR3 DNA reads TGTGCCAGCAGCGACGCCGGGACTAACAAAGAGACCCAGTACTTC. Translating gives CASSDAGTNKETQYF. J is TRBJ2-5 and V is TRBV9, with 7 bases that match TRBD2. Losses at the gene ends were 3 bases for V and 3 bases for J; bases not matched to a gene: 8. Germline V lookup: CDR1 SGDLS, CDR2 YYNGEE. The CDR3 loop spans 15 amino acids. Drawing the rest from reference TRBV9 and TRBJ2-5, the complete variable domain is DSGVTQTPKHLITATGQRVTLRCSPRSGDLSVYWYQQSLDQGLQFLIQYYNGEERAKGNILERFSAQQFPDLHSELNLSSLELGDSALYFCASSDAGTNKETQYFGPGTRLLVL.

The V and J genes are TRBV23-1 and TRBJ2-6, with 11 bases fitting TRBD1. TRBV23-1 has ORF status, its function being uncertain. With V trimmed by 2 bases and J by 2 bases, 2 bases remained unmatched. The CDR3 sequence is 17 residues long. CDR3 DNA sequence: TGCGCCAGCAGTCAAGTGGGACAGGGGGCTGGGGCCAACGTCCTGACTTTC. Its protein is CASSQVGQGAGANVLTF.

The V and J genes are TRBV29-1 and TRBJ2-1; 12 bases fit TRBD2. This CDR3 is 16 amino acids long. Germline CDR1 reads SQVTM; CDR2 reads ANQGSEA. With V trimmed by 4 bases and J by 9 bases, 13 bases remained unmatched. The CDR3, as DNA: TGCAGCGTTGCTGGTGGGGCTAGCGGGGGGGCGACTGAGCAGTTCTTC. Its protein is CSVAGGASGGATEQFF.

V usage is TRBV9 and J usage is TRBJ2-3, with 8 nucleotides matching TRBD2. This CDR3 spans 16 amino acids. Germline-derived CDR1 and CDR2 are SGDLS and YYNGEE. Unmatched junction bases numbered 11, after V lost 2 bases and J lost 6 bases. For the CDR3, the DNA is TGTGCCAGCAGCGTTTCCGGGACTAGTGGTGCTGATACGCAGTATTTT. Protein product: CASSVSGTSGADTQYF.

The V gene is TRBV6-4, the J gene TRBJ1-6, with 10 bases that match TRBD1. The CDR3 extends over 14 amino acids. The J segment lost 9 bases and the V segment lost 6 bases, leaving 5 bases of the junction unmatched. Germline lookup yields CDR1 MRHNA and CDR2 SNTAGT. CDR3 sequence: CASRGTGEGSPLHF. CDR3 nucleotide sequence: TGTGCCAGCAGGGGGACAGGGGAAGGTTCACCCCTCCACTTT.

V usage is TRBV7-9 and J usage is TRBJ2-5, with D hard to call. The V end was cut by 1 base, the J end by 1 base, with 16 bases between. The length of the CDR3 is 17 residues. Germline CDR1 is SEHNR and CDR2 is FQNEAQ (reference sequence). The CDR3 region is CASSLGILVVTQETQYF. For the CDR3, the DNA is TGTGCCAGCAGCTTAGGCATTCTAGTAGTAACCCAAGAGACCCAGTACTTC.

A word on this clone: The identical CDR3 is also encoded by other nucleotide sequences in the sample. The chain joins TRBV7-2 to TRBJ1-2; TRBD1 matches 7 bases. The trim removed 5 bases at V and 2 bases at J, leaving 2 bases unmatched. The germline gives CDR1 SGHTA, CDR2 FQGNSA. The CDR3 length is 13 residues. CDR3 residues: CASSPDRNYGYTF. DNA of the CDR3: TGTGCCAGCAGCCCGGACAGGAACTATGGCTACACCTTC.

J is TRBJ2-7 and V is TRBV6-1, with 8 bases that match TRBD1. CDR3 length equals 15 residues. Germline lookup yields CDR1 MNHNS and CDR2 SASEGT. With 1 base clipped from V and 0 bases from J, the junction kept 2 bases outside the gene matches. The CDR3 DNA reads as TGTGCCAGCAGTGAAGACACAGGGGGCTCCTACGAGCAGTACTTC. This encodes CASSEDTGGSYEQYF.

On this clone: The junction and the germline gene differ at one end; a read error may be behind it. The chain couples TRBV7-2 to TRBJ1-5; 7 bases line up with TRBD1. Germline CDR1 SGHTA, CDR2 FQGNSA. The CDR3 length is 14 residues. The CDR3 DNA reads TGTGTCAGCAGCTTAGGGGGCTTCAATCAGCCCCAGCATTTT. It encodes CVSSLGGFNQPQHF.

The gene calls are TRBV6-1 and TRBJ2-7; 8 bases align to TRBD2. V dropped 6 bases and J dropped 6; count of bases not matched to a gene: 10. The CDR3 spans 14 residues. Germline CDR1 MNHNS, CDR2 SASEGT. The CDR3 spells CASRSGTSIVEQYF. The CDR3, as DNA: TGTGCCAGCAGGTCGGGGACTAGTATCGTCGAGCAGTACTTC.

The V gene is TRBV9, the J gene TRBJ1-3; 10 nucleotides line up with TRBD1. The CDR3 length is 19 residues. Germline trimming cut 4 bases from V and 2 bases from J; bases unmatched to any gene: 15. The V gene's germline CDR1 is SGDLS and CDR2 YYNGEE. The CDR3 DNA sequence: TGTGCCAGCAGCCCCCGGGACAGGGGTTACGCAAGCACTGGAAACACCATATATTTT. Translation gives CASSPRDRGYASTGNTIYF.

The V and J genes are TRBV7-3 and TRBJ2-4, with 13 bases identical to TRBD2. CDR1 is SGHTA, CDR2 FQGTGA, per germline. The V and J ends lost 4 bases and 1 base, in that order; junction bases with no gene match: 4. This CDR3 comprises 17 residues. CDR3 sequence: CASSSTTSGGAKNIQYF. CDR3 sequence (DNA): TGTGCCAGCAGCTCAACGACTAGCGGGGGGGCCAAAAACATTCAGTACTTC.

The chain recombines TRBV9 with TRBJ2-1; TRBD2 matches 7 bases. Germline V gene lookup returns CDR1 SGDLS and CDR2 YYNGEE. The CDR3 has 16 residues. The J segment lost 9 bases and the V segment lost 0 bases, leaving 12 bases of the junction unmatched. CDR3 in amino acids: CASSVVLAGELTEQFF. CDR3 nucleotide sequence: TGTGCCAGCAGCGTAGTGCTCGCGGGGGAACTCACTGAGCAGTTCTTC.

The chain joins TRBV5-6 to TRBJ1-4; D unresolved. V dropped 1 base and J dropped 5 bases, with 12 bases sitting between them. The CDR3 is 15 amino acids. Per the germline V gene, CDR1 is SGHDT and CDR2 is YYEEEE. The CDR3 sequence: CASSLFRTSNEKLFF. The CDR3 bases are TGTGCCAGCAGCTTGTTTCGCACATCGAATGAAAAACTGTTTTTT.

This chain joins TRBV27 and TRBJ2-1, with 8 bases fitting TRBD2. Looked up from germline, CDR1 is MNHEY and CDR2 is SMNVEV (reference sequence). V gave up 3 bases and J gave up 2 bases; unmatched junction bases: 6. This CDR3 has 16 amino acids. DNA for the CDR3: TGTGCCAGCAGTTTTCGGGGGGGTCGAACCTACAATGAGCAGTTCTTC. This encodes CASSFRGGRTYNEQFF.

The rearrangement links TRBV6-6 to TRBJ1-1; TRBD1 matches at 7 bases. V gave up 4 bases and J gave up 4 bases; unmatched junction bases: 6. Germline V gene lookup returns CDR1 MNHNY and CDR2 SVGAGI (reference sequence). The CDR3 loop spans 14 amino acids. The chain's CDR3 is CASSSDRAGTEAFF. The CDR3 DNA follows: TGTGCCAGCAGTTCCGACAGGGCGGGCACTGAAGCTTTCTTT.

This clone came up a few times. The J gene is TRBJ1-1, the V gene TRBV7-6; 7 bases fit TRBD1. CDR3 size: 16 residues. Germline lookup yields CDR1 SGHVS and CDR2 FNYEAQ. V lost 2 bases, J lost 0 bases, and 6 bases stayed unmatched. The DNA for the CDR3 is TGTGCCAGCAGCTTACAACAGGGGTCGCTGAACACTGAAGCTTTCTTT. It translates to CASSLQQGSLNTEAFF.

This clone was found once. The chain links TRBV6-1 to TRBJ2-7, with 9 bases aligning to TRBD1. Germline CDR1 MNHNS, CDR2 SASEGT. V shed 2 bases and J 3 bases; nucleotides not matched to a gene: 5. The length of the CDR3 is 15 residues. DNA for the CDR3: TGTGCCAGCAGTGAACGTGGGACAGGGATCTACGAGCAGTACTTC. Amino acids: CASSERGTGIYEQYF.

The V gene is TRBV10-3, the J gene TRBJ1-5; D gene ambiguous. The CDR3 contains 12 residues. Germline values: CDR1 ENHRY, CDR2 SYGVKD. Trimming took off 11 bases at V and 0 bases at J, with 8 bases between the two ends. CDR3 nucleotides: TGTGCCGCAGGATATAGCAATCAGCCCCAGCATTTT. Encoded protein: CAAGYSNQPQHF.

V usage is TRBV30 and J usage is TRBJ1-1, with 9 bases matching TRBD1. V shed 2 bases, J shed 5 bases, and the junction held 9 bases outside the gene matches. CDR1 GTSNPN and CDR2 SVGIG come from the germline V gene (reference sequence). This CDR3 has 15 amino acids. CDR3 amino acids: CAWSSMDRGLTEAFF. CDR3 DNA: TGTGCCTGGAGTTCCATGGACAGGGGCTTGACTGAAGCTTTCTTT.

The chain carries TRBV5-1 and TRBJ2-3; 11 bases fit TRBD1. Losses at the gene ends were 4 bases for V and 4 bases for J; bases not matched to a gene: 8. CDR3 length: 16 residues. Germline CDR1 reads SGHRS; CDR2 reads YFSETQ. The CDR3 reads CASSPGQGAGADTQYF. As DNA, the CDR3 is TGCGCCAGCAGCCCCGGACAGGGGGCTGGTGCAGATACGCAGTATTTT.

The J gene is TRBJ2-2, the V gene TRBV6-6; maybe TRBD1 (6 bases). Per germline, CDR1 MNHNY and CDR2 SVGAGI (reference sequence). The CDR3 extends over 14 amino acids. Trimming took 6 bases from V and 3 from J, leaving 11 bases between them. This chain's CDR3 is CASSGTLHTGELFF. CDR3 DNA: TGTGCCAGCAGCGGGACACTCCACACCGGGGAGCTGTTTTTT.

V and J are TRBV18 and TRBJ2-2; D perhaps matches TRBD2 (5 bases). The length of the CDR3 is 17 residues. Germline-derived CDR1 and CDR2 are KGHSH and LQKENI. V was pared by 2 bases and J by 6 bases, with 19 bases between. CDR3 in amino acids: CASSPFRALGSPGELFF. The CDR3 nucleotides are TGTGCCAGCTCACCATTCCGGGCACTGGGGAGTCCCGGGGAGCTGTTTTTT.

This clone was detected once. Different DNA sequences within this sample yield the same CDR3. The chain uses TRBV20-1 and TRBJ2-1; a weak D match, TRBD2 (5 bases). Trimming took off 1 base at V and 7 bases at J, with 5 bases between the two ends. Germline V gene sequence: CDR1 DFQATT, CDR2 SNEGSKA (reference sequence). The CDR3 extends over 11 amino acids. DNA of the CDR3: TGCAGTGCTAGAGCGGGGAATGAGCAGTTCTTC. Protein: CSARAGNEQFF.